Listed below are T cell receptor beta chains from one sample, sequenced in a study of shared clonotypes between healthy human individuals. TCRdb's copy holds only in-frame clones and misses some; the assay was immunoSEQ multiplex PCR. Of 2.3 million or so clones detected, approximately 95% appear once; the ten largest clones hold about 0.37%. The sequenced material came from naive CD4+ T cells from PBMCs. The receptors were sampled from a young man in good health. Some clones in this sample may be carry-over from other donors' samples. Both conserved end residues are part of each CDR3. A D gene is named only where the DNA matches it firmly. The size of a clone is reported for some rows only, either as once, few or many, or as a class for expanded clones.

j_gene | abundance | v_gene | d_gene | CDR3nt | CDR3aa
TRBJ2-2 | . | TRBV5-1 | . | TGCGCCAGCAGCTCGACTGGGATCTACACCGGGGAGCTGTTTTTT | CASSSTGIYTGELFF
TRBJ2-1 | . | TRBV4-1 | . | TGCGCCAGCAGCCGGGCCCCGGGGACCTTCTACAATGAGCAGTTCTTC | CASSRAPGTFYNEQFF
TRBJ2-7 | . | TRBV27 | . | TGTGCCAGCAGTTTATCGATAGGGAGCGAGCAGTACTTC | CASSLSIGSEQYF
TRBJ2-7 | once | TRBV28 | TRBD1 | TGTGCCAGCAACCCGGGACAGGGATACGAGCAGTACTTC | CASNPGQGYEQYF
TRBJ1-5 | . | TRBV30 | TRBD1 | TGTGCCTGGGGCCCTCAGGGACAGGGAGGAAAGCCCCAGCATTTT | CAWGPQGQGGKPQHF
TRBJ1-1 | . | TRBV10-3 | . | TGTGCCATCAGTGGGGGGGCGGCAGGGATGAACACTGAAGCTTTCTTT | CAISGGAAGMNTEAFF
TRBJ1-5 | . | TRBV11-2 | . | TGTGCCAGCAGCCCTAGACAGACGAGTCAGCCCCAGCATTTT | CASSPRQTSQPQHF
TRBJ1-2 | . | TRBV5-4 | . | TGTGCCAGCAGCACCCAGCCTCCGGGACGGGAATCCTATGGCTACACCTTC | CASSTQPPGRESYGYTF
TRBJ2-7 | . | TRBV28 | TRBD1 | TGTGCCAGCAGTCCTGACCCGGGACAGGGCGATGAGCAGTACTTC | CASSPDPGQGDEQYF
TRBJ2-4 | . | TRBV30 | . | TGTGCCTGGAGTGGGGCTAGGATAGCCAAAAACATTCAGTACTTC | CAWSGARIAKNIQYF
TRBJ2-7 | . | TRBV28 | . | TGTGCCACCCATCCCAGGGTTGCCTCTGAGCAGTACTTC | CATHPRVASEQYF
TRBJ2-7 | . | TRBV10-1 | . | TGCGCCAGCAGTGAGCGGGGTTTTAGGTCCTACGAGCAGTACTTC | CASSERGFRSYEQYF
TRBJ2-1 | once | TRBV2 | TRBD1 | TGTGCCAGCAGTCCCACCTTTTCCAGGGGGCGCGGGAATGAGCAGTTCTTC | CASSPTFSRGRGNEQFF
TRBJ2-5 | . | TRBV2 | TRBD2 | TGTGCCAGCAGGAGGGGACTAGCGGGAGGGTCCCTCCGGTTGATAGAGACCCAGTACTTC | CASRRGLAGGSLRLIETQYF
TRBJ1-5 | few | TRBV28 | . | TGTGCCAGCAGTTATGTAGATCAGCCCCAGCATTTT | CASSYVDQPQHF
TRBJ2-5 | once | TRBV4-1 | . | TGCGCCAGCAGCCGGTCGGCGGCGGAGGAGACCCAGTACTTC | CASSRSAAEETQYF
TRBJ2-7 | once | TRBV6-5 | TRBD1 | TGTGCCAGCACTTACGACAGGGGGTACGAGCAGTACTTC | CASTYDRGYEQYF